A single sample gave rise to the 7 T cell receptor beta chains below, sequenced in a study of human T cells and chemical hapten exposure. One entry per CDR3 protein, called by TCRdb with MiXCR from the RACE reads. The sample lists more than 80,000 distinct CDR3 sequences, 10% to 13% seen once, with around 3.3% in the top ten. As for time point: pre-sensitization, week 0. Treatment denoted: therapeutic diphenylcyclopropenone sensitization with weekly scalp DPC. The sequencing used whole blood, collected in connection with sensitization to the hapten diphenylcyclopropenone (DPC). The receptors were sampled from an older woman with alopecia areata. Some clones in this sample may be carry-over from other donors' samples.

This clonotype was detected ten times or more. The J gene is TRBJ2-3, the V gene TRBV20-1; TRBD2 agrees at 8 bases. The CDR3 loop spans 16 amino acids. The J segment lost 6 bases and the V segment lost 3 bases, leaving 14 bases of the junction unmatched. The germline V gene encodes CDR1 DFQATT and CDR2 SNEGSKA (reference sequence). The CDR3 nucleotides are TGCAGTGCTAGTCGGCTAGCGGGTCCAAACGGGGATACGCAGTATTTT. As protein: CSASRLAGPNGDTQYF.

The chain couples TRBV3-1 to TRBJ2-7; D ambiguous. This CDR3 is built from 13 residues. The germline V gene encodes CDR1 LGHDT and CDR2 YNNKEL (reference sequence). V lost 4 bases and J 5 bases, leaving 12 bases between the germline ends. The CDR3 spells CASSRPPWDEQYF. In nucleotides, the CDR3 is TGTGCCAGCAGCCGCCCACCGTGGGACGAGCAGTACTTC.

The rearrangement joins TRBV7-9 to TRBJ2-7; D possibly matches TRBD1 or TRBD2 (5 bases each). The CDR3 runs to 15 residues. Trimming cost V 8 bases and J 1 base, with 18 bases left between them. The germline V gene has CDR1 SEHNR and CDR2 FQNEAQ (reference sequence). The CDR3 region is CASFPIGDGSYEQYF. The CDR3 DNA sequence: TGTGCCAGCTTCCCTATTGGGGACGGGTCCTACGAGCAGTACTTC.

The CDR3 protein is CASSLGPGDEAFF. CDR3 bases: TGCGCCAGCAGCTTGGGGCCGGGAGATGAAGCTTTCTTT. This chain uses TRBV5-1 with TRBJ1-1; unclear D gene. This CDR3 is 13 amino acids long. CDR1 and CDR2 from the germline V gene are SGHRS and YFSETQ. V lost 0 bases and J lost 7, with 10 bases in between.

This clonotype was counted a few times. This sequence joins TRBV20-1 and TRBJ2-7; 7 nucleotides match TRBD1. The length of the CDR3 is 14 residues. J was trimmed by 7 bases and V by 3 bases; bases with no gene match: 12. Germline CDR1 DFQATT, CDR2 SNEGSKA (reference sequence). The CDR3 DNA is TGCAGTGCTAGGGTTACAGGGGTTCTAAGGGAGCAGTACTTC. Amino acid sequence: CSARVTGVLREQYF.

The sample holds many counts of this clonotype. CDR3 bases: TGCGCCAGCAGCTTGGAGACGGGGGGTTCACCCCTCCACTTT. The encoded protein is CASSLETGGSPLHF. The rearrangement uses TRBV5-1 and TRBJ1-6, with D possibly being TRBD1 (5 bases). Per germline, CDR1 SGHRS and CDR2 YFSETQ. The CDR3 has 14 amino acids. Trimming shortened V by 0 bases and J by 9 bases, and 10 bases separated the two germline ends.

A few counts support this clonotype. The rearrangement joins TRBV9 to TRBJ1-2; 8 bases are shared with TRBD1. Per the germline V gene, CDR1 is SGDLS and CDR2 is YYNGEE. V gave up 4 bases and J gave up 0 bases; unmatched junction bases: 5. The CDR3 runs to 15 residues. CDR3 sequence (DNA): TGTGCCAGCAGCCAGGACAGGGTCTCTAACTATGGCTACACCTTC. It specifies CASSQDRVSNYGYTF.